One T cell receptor beta chain is described in this entry. In the authors' methods: Counts of nucleated cells, estimated from reference gene primer amplification, were obtained. Sequencing used immunoSEQ multiplex PCR; TCRdb keeps in-frame clones, though not all of them. V and J calls plus clone size are reproduced from that table; the DNA served to infer D and trimming. The table includes about 60,000 clones, 83% detected once. The source of the sample is a study of blood T cell repertoires in COVID-19. This clonotype was obtained from a man aged 50-60 years with COVID-19, enrolled during active disease. Sequencing was performed on peripheral blood.

This chain's CDR3 is CSARPTSGRTEQYF. DNA of the CDR3: TGCAGCGCTCGACCGACTAGCGGGAGGACCGAGCAGTACTTC. The J gene is TRBJ2-7, the V gene TRBV29-1; 13 positions agree with TRBD2. The CDR3 contains 14 residues. The junction had 9 bases not matched to a gene; V was cut back by 7 bases and J by 6 bases. Germline CDR1 reads SQVTM; CDR2 reads ANQGSEA.